This entry describes one T cell receptor beta chain. Its antigen is undetermined. Data came from immunoSEQ multiplex PCR; TCRdb stores just in-frame clones and leaves some out. The table records around 41,000 clones, about 79% of them present only once. This sample is drawn from a study of PD-1 blockade in classical Hodgkin lymphoma. Study summary: Each patient was given nivolumab 3 mg/kg through a vein every 2 weeks. Notes on the study in general: CD4+ TCR diversity, unlike CD8+, rose significantly by C4D1. Baseline diversity was lower in partial responders and progressors than complete responders.

The CDR3 covers 15 residues. Deletions cut 4 bases from V and 1 base from J, with 12 bases between. CDR1 is SGHRS, CDR2 YFSETQ, per germline. All the patients suffered relapse after autologous stem cell transplantation, and brentuximab vedotin exposure differed. Complete response, partial response or progressive disease constituted the best response categories observed. The chain has TRBV5-1 and TRBJ2-1; D is unclear. The material sequenced was peripheral blood mononuclear cells (PBMCs), taken at baseline. This TCR was sampled from a human donor with classical Hodgkin lymphoma. The DNA of the CDR3 is TGCGCCAGCAGCCTCGGGCTTCGTTCCTACAATGAGCAGTTCTTC. It is translated as CASSLGLRSYNEQFF.